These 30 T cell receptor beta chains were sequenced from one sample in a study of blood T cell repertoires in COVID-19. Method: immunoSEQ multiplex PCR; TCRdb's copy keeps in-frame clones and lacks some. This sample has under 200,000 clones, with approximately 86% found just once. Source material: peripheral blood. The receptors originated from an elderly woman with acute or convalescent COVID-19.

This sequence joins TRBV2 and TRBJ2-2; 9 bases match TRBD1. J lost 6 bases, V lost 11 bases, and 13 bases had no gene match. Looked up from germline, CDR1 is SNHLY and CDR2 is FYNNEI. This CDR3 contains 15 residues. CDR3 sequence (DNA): TGTGCCGGAACGGGACAGGGAAGGAGATCCGGGGAGCTGTTTTTT. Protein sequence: CAGTGQGRRSGELFF.

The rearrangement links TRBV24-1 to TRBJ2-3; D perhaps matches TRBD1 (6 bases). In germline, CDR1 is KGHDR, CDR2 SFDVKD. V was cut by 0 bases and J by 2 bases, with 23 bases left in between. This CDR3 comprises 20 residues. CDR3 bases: TGTGCCACCAGTGATTTGAGGGCAGGGGAATATGGGGGACACACAGATACGCAGTATTTT. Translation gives CATSDLRAGEYGGHTDTQYF.

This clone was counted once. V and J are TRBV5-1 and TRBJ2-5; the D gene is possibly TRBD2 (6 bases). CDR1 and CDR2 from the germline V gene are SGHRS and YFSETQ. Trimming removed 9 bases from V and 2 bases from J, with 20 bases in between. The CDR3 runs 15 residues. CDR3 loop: CATARGIGQQETQYF. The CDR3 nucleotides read TGCGCCACGGCCCGCGGGATCGGCCAACAAGAGACCCAGTACTTC.

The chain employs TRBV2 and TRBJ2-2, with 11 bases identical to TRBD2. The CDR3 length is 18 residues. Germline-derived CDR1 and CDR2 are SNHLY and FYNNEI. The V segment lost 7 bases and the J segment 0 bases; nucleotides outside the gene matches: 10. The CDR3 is CASKDGATSGTNTGELFF. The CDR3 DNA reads TGTGCCAGCAAGGATGGAGCGACTAGCGGGACGAACACCGGGGAGCTGTTTTTT.

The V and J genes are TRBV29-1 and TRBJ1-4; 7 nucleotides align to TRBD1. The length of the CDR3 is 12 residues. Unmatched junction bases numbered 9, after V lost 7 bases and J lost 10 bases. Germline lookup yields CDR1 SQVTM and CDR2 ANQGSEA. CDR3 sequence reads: CSARTGPGKLFF. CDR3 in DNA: TGCAGCGCCCGGACAGGCCCGGGAAAACTGTTTTTT.

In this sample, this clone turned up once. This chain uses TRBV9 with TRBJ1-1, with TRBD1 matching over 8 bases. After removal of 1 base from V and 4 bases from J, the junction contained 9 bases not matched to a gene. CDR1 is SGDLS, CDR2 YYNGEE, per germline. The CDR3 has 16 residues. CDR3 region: CASSVLSDRDGTEAFF. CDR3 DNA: TGTGCCAGCAGCGTACTCTCGGACAGGGATGGCACTGAAGCTTTCTTT.

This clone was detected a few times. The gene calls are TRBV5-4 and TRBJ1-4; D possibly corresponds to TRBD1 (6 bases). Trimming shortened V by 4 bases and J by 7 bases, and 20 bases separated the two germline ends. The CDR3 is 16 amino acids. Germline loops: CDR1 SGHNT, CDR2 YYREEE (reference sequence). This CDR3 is CASSREQGSEREKLFF. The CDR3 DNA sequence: TGTGCCAGCAGCAGGGAACAGGGTTCTGAGCGTGAAAAACTGTTTTTT.

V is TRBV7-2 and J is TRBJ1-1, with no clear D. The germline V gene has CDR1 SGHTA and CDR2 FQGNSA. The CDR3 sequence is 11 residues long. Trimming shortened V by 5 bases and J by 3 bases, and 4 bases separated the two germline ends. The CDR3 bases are TGTGCCAGCAGCCGCGACACTGAAGCTTTCTTT. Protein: CASSRDTEAFF.

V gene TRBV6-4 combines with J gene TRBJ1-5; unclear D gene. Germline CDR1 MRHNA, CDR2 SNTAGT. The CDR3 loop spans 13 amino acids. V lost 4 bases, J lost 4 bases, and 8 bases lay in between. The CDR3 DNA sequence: TGTGCCAGCAGTGCTGAGGTGAATCAGCCCCAGCATTTT. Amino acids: CASSAEVNQPQHF.

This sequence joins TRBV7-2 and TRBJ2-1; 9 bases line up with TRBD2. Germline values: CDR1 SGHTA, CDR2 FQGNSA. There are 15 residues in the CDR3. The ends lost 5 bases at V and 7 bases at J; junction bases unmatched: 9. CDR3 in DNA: TGTGCCAGCAGCCCCCCGGTAGCGGGAGTAAATGAGCAGTTCTTC. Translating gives CASSPPVAGVNEQFF.

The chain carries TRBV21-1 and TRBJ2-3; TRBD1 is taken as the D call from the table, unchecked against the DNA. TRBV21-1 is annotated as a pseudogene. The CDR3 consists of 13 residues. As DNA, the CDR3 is TGTGCCAGCAGCAAAGCTCCCAGATATACGCAGTATTTT. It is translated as CASSKAPRYTQYF.

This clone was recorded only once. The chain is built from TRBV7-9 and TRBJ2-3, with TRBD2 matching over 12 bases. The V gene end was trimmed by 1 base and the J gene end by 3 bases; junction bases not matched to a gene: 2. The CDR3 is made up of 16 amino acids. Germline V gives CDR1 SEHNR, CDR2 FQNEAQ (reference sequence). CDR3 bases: TGTGCCAGCAGCTTAGGGCTAGCGGGAGGGACAGATACGCAGTATTTT. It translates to CASSLGLAGGTDTQYF.

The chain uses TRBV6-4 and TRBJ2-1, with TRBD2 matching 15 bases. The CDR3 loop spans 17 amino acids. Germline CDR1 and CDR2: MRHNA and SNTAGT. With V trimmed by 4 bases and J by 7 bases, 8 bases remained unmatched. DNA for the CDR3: TGTGCCAGCAGTGCGAGGACTAGCGGGGGGGCTAAGAATGAGCAGTTCTTC. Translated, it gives CASSARTSGGAKNEQFF.

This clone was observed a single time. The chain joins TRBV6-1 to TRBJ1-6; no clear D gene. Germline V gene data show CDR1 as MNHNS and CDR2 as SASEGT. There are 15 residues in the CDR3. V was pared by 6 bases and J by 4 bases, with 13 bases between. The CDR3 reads CASRITLDYNSPLHF. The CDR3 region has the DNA TGTGCCAGCAGAATCACCCTAGATTATAATTCACCCCTCCACTTT.

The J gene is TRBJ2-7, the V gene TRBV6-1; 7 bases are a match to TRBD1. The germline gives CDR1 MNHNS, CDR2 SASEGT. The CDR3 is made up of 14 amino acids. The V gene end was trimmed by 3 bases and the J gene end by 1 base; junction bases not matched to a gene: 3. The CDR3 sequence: CASSDYRGSYEQYF. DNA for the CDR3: TGTGCCAGCAGTGATTACAGGGGATCCTACGAGCAGTACTTC.

The CDR3 loop reads CASSPPWSSGNTIYF. For the CDR3, the DNA is TGTGCCAGCAGCCCCCCATGGAGCTCTGGAAACACCATATATTTT. The chain is built from TRBV3-1 (or the pseudogene TRBV3-2) and TRBJ1-3; D gene unclear. This CDR3 region has 15 residues. Germline loops: CDR1 LGHDT, CDR2 YNNKEL (reference sequence). V lost 4 bases and J lost 0, with 10 bases in between.

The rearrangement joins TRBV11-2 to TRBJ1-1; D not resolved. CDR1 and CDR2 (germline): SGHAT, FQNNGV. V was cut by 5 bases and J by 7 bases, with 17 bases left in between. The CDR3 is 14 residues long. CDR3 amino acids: CASSPVSDRNEAFF. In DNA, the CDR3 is TGTGCCAGCAGCCCAGTGTCAGATCGAAATGAAGCTTTCTTT.

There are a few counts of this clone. The CDR3 region has the DNA TGTGCCACCAGTGGGCGGGATATTCTTTATGGCTACACCTTC. Its protein product is CATSGRDILYGYTF. The chain links TRBV24-1 to TRBJ1-2; D unclear. Germline CDR1 KGHDR, CDR2 SFDVKD. This CDR3 is built from 14 residues. V was trimmed by 5 bases and J by 5 bases, leaving 14 bases between them.

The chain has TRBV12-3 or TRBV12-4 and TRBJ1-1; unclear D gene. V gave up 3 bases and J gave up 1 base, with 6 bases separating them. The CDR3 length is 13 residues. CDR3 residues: CASSFGENTEAFF. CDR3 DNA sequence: TGTGCCAGCAGTTTCGGAGAGAACACTGAAGCTTTCTTT.

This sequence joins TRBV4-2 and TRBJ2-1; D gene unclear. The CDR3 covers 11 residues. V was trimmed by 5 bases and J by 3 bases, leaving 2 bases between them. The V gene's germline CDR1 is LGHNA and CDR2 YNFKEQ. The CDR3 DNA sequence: TGTGCCAGCAGCTACTACAATGAGCAGTTCTTC. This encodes CASSYYNEQFF.

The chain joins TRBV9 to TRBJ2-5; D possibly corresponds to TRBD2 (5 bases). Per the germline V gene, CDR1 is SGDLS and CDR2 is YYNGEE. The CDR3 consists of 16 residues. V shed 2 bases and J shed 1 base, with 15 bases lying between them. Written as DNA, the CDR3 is TGTGCCAGCAGCGTCTCTACCCGGGATGGCCAAGAGACCCAGTACTTC. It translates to CASSVSTRDGQETQYF.

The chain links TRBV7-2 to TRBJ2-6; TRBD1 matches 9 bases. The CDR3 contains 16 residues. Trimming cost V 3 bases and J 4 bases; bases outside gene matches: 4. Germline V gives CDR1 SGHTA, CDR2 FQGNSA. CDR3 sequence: CASSFGTGTGANVLTF. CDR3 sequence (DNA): TGTGCCAGCAGCTTCGGGACAGGGACAGGGGCCAACGTCCTGACTTTC.

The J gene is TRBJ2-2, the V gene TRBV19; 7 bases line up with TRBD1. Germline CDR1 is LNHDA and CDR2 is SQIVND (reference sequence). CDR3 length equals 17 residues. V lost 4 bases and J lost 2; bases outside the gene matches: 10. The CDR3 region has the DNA TGTGCCAGTAGTAGTCCCCGACAGGGCCGAAACACCGGGGAGCTGTTTTTT. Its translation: CASSSPRQGRNTGELFF.

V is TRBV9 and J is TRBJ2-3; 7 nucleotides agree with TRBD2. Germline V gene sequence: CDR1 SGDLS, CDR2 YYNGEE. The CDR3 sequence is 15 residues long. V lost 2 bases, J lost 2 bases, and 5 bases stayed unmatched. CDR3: CASSVLSGATDTQYF. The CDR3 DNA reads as TGTGCCAGCAGCGTCCTGAGCGGGGCCACAGATACGCAGTATTTT.

CDR3 DNA: TGTGCCAGCAGCAGCAGGACGGGGAGTATGAACACTGAAGCTTTCTTT. Translating it yields CASSSRTGSMNTEAFF. The gene calls are TRBV21-1 and TRBJ1-1. TRBV21-1 is a documented pseudogene. The CDR3 is made up of 16 amino acids.

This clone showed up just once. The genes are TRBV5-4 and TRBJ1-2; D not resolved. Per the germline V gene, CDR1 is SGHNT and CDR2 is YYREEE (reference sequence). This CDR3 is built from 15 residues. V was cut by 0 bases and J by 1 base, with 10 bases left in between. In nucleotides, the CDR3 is TGTGCCAGCAGCTTGGGAACAAGTCTTAACTATGGCTACACCTTC. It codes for CASSLGTSLNYGYTF.

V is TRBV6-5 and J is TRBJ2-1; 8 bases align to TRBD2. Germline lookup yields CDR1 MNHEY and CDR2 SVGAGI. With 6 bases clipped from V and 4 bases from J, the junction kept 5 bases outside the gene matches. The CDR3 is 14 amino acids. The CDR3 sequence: CASSRRGGYNEQFF. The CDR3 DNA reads TGTGCCAGCAGCAGACGGGGGGGTTACAATGAGCAGTTCTTC.

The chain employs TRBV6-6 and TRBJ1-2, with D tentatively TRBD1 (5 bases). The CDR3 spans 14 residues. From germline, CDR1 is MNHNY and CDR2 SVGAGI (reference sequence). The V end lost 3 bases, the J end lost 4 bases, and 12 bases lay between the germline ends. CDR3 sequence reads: CASSYPGGSYGYTF. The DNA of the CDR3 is TGTGCCAGCAGTTATCCGGGGGGGAGCTATGGCTACACCTTC.

The CDR3 bases are TGTGCCAGCAGTTCTCAGGGGGCCTTTGGAAACACCATATATTTT. It codes for CASSSQGAFGNTIYF. This sequence joins TRBV6-6 and TRBJ1-3; 8 nucleotides align to TRBD1. The V and J ends lost 4 bases and 3 bases, in that order; junction bases with no gene match: 5. CDR3 length equals 15 residues. Germline values: CDR1 MNHNY, CDR2 SVGAGI (reference sequence).

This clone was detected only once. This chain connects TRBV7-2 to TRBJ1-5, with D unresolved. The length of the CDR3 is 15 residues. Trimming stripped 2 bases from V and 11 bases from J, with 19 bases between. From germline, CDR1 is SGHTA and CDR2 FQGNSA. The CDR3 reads CASSLLTDFQSAQHF. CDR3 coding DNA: TGTGCCAGCAGCTTACTGACGGACTTTCAATCAGCCCAGCATTTT.